The 10 T cell receptor beta chains listed next were all sequenced from one sample in a study of blood T cell repertoires in COVID-19. TCRdb's copy holds only in-frame clones and misses some; the assay was immunoSEQ multiplex PCR. The table lists around 700,000 clones, approximately 90% of them singletons. Sequenced input: peripheral blood. These receptors were taken from a woman aged 18 to 35 with acute or convalescent COVID-19.

This chain uses TRBV6-5 with TRBJ2-2; the D gene is possibly TRBD2 (6 bases). Trimming cost V 9 bases and J 8 bases, with 19 bases left between them. The CDR3 has 14 residues. Germline V gene sequence: CDR1 MNHEY, CDR2 SVGAGI. This CDR3 is CASDLTGDGGELFF. For the CDR3, the DNA is TGTGCCAGTGACCTGACGGGGGACGGGGGGGAGCTGTTTTTT.

This chain uses TRBV11-2 with TRBJ1-3; unclear D gene. This CDR3 comprises 13 residues. Germline V gives CDR1 SGHAT, CDR2 FQNNGV. The ends were cut back, 0 bases at V and 3 bases at J, with 3 bases in the middle. The CDR3 protein is CASSLEYGNTIYF. CDR3 DNA: TGTGCCAGCAGCTTAGAATATGGAAACACCATATATTTT.

The CDR3, as DNA: TGTGCCAGCAGTCCGGGACTTTTGGCAGGCTACGAGCAGTACTTC. Protein sequence: CASSPGLLAGYEQYF. The rearrangement uses TRBV6-5 and TRBJ2-7; the D gene is possibly TRBD2 (6 bases). Looked up from germline, CDR1 is MNHEY and CDR2 is SVGAGI. The ends were cut back, 5 bases at V and 3 bases at J, with 17 bases in the middle. The CDR3 has 15 amino acids.

The rearrangement uses TRBV19 and TRBJ2-1; maybe TRBD2 (7 bases). The length of the CDR3 is 15 residues. V was cut by 4 bases and J by 7 bases, with 17 bases left in between. Germline loops: CDR1 LNHDA, CDR2 SQIVND (reference sequence). The CDR3 bases are TGTGCCAGTAGTACCCCCGGGAAGGGGGGGAATGAGCAGTTCTTC. As protein: CASSTPGKGGNEQFF.

The gene calls are TRBV2 and TRBJ2-1; D gene unclear. Germline V gene lookup returns CDR1 SNHLY and CDR2 FYNNEI. The CDR3 covers 18 residues. V was pared by 8 bases and J by 2 bases, with 25 bases between. The CDR3 spells CASYRHFLAVTTYNEQFF. The CDR3 DNA reads TGTGCCAGCTATCGTCATTTTTTGGCGGTAACCACCTACAATGAGCAGTTCTTC.

This sequence joins TRBV7-9 and TRBJ1-2; perhaps TRBD1 as D (6 bases). The CDR3 covers 16 residues. V lost 3 bases and J lost 4, with 18 bases in between. Germline V gene sequence: CDR1 SEHNR, CDR2 FQNEAQ (reference sequence). In DNA, the CDR3 is TGTGCCAGCAGCTTGATGGGGAAGGACAGAACCTATGGCTACACCTTC. Protein sequence: CASSLMGKDRTYGYTF. Filled out from reference TRBV7-9 and TRBJ1-2, the complete variable domain reads DTGVSQNPRHKITKRGQNVTFRCDPISEHNRLYWYRQTLGQGPEFLTYFQNEAQLEKSRLLSDRFSAERPKGSFSTLEIQRTEQGDSAMYLCASSLMGKDRTYGYTFGSGTRLTVV.

The chain combines TRBV19 with TRBJ2-7; TRBD1 might be the D (6 bases). V gave up 6 bases and J gave up 5 bases, with 11 bases separating them. CDR1 and CDR2 (germline): LNHDA, SQIVND (reference sequence). The CDR3 has 12 amino acids. The CDR3 sequence is CASSDRWNEQYF. CDR3 sequence (DNA): TGTGCCAGTAGCGACAGGTGGAACGAGCAGTACTTC.

The V and J genes are TRBV18 and TRBJ1-1; no firm D call. V lost 2 bases and J lost 4, with 5 bases in between. The CDR3 extends over 12 amino acids. Looked up from germline, CDR1 is KGHSH and CDR2 is LQKENI. CDR3 coding DNA: TGTGCCAGCTCACCAGAGAGCACTGAAGCTTTCTTT. Its protein product is CASSPESTEAFF.

The chain carries TRBV4-1 and TRBJ2-1; D perhaps matches TRBD2 (6 bases). V was clipped by 1 base and J by 7 bases, with 14 bases between them. Germline V gene data show CDR1 as MGHRA and CDR2 as YSYEKL. The CDR3 sequence is 15 residues long. The CDR3 spells CASSQVLLAGNEQFF. In nucleotides, the CDR3 is TGCGCCAGCAGCCAAGTCCTACTAGCTGGGAATGAGCAGTTCTTC.

V gene TRBV29-1 combines with J gene TRBJ2-1; 7 bases map to TRBD2. V lost 7 bases to trimming and J lost 12 bases; unmatched junction nucleotides: 12. CDR1 and CDR2 from the germline V gene are SQVTM and ANQGSEA. The CDR3 runs 12 residues. The CDR3 DNA reads TGCAGCGCATCCGGATCAGGACTAGTGCAGTTCTTC. This gives the protein CSASGSGLVQFF.